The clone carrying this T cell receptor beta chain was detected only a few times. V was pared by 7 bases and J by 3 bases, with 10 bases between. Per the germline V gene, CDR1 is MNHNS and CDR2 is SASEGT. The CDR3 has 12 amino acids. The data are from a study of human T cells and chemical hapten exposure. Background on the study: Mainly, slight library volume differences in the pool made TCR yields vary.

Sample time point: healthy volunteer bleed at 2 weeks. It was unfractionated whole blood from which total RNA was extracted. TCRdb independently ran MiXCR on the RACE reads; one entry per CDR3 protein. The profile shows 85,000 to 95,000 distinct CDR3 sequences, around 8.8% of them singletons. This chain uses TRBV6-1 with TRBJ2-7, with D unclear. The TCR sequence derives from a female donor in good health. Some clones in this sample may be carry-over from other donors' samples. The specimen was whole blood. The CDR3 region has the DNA TGTGCCAGCAAGAGGAGCAACTACGAGCAGTACTTC. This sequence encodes CASKRSNYEQYF.